This TCR beta chain came from a study of shared T cell receptors in the human thymus. Generated by immunoSEQ multiplex PCR, the TCRdb table keeps only in-frame clones and is missing some. The table includes roughly 500,000 clones, about 84% detected once. Per the germline V gene, CDR1 is SGDLS and CDR2 is YYNGEE. J lost 0 bases, V lost 0 bases, and 19 bases had no gene match. The CDR3 spans 22 residues. These data are also associated with another study on human thymus T cells.

Sequencing input: thymocytes. The V call is TRBV9, the J call TRBJ2-3; TRBD2 matches at 10 bases. The receptor was derived from a boy younger than two with a congenital heart defect. This chain's CDR3 is CASSVATWGLARRAKSTDTQYF. CDR3 sequence (DNA): TGTGCCAGCAGCGTAGCTACGTGGGGACTAGCGCGAAGGGCGAAGAGCACAGATACGCAGTATTTT.